This T cell receptor beta chain was identified during a study of cytomegalovirus exposure and HLA in healthy donors. As to this clone: What it binds is not known.

The PCR employed 60 Vbeta primers together with 13 Jbeta primers. The protocol was immunoSEQ multiplex PCR, while the TCRdb copy is restricted to in-frame clones and leaves out a portion. Of about 130,000 clones listed, around 85% are singletons. The junction had 4 bases not matched to a gene; V was cut back by 4 bases and J by 1 base. CDR1 is SGHVS, CDR2 FNYEAQ, per germline. CDR3 length: 15 residues. Study findings and constraints: Under in vitro conditions, a few CMV-associated chains were confirmed as specific for CMV antigens. An analysis that came later showed most CMV-associated TCR beta chains appearing HLA-restricted.

The V call is TRBV7-6, the J call TRBJ2-3; the match to TRBD2 covers 8 bases. This receptor was identified in a boy aged 5-17 years in good health and CMV-seronegative. The specimen was PBMCs. CDR3 nucleotide sequence: TGTGCCAGCAGCTCGAAGACTAGCGGCACAGATACGCAGTATTTT. Amino acids: CASSSKTSGTDTQYF.